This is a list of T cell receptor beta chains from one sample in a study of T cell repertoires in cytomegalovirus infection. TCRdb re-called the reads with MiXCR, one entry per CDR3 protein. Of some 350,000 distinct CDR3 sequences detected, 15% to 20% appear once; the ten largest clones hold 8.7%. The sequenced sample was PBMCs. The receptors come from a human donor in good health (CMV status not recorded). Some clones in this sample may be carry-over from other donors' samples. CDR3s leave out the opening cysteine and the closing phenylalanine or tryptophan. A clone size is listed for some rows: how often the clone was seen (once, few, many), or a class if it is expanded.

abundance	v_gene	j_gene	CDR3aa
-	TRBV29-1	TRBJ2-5	SVDEAAGRETQY
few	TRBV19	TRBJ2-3	ASSTGTDLADTQY
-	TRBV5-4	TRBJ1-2	ASGRGRSGNYGYT
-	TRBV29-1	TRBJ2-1	SAEQGVNEQF
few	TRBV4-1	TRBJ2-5	ASSQPIGLAGEETQY
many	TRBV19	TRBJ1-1	ASSMGIWSEAF
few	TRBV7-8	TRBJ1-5	ASSLSLGQNQPQH
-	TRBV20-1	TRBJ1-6	SASNYDSNSPLH
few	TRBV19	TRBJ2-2	ASSIRQENTGELF
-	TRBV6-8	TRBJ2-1	ASSYTGTGWGEQF
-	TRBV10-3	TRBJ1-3	AARVGDGKSGNTIY
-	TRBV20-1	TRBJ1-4	SARDTQLNEKLF
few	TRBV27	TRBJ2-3	ASSPLPMGLSSTDTQY
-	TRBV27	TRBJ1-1	ASRRLEARTEAF
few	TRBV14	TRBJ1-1	ASSQGGTQLGTEAF
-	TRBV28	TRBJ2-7	ASSSNRKPYEQY
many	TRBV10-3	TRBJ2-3	ASRRDRGADTQY